This is a list of T cell receptor beta chains from one sample in a study of blood T cells in healthy people across ages. A single record per CDR3 protein comes from TCRdb applying MiXCR to the 5' RACE reads. The sample lists roughly 720,000 distinct CDR3 sequences; about 55% were seen once. Sequencing was performed on blood. The receptors here all came from a man aged 80 or over in good health. CDR3s include the opening cysteine and the closing phenylalanine or tryptophan. Each record gives: J gene, CDR3 length, V gene, D gene, clone size, CDR3 protein, CDR3 DNA. A D gene is named only where the DNA matches it firmly. A row's size may be missing; if present it is once, few, many or a size class.

j_gene: TRBJ2-7
len: 11
v_gene: TRBV6-6
d_gene: NA
abundance: few
CDR3aa: CASTATNEQYF
CDR3nt: TGTGCCAGCACTGCAACGAACGAGCAGTACTTC

j_gene: TRBJ1-2
len: 15
v_gene: TRBV12-3/TRBV12-4
d_gene: NA
abundance: few
CDR3aa: CASSPAAGWLYGYTF
CDR3nt: TGTGCCAGCAGTCCTGCCGCAGGGTGGCTCTATGGCTACACCTTC

j_gene: TRBJ2-7
len: 13
v_gene: TRBV29-1
d_gene: TRBD1
abundance: many
CDR3aa: CSVAGRGPNEQYF
CDR3nt: TGCAGCGTTGCGGGCAGGGGGCCCAACGAGCAGTACTTC

j_gene: TRBJ2-5
len: 16
v_gene: TRBV7-3
d_gene: TRBD2
abundance: NA
CDR3aa: CASSLLWLAGVETQYF
CDR3nt: TGTGCCAGCAGCTTACTCTGGCTAGCGGGAGTAGAGACCCAGTACTTC

j_gene: TRBJ2-1
len: 20
v_gene: TRBV6-5
d_gene: NA
abundance: few
CDR3aa: CASSYSGLAGAMVRYNEQFF
CDR3nt: TGTGCCAGCAGTTACTCGGGGTTGGCAGGGGCGATGGTTAGATACAATGAGCAGTTCTTC

j_gene: TRBJ2-1
len: 17
v_gene: TRBV4-1
d_gene: TRBD2
abundance: few
CDR3aa: CASSQGPVAGGLDEQFF
CDR3nt: TGCGCCAGCAGCCAGGGACCAGTAGCGGGAGGTCTCGATGAGCAGTTCTTC

j_gene: TRBJ2-7
len: 15
v_gene: TRBV6-5
d_gene: TRBD2
abundance: NA
CDR3aa: CASRQLAKSSYEQYF
CDR3nt: TGTGCCAGCAGGCAACTAGCGAAGAGCTCCTACGAGCAGTACTTC

j_gene: TRBJ1-1
len: 14
v_gene: TRBV5-1
d_gene: NA
abundance: NA
CDR3aa: CASSPGLTNTEAFF
CDR3nt: TGCGCCAGCAGCCCGGGACTTACGAACACTGAAGCTTTCTTT

j_gene: TRBJ2-4
len: 17
v_gene: TRBV20-1
d_gene: NA
abundance: few
CDR3aa: CSAYDRDPRWTKNIQYF
CDR3nt: TGCAGTGCTTATGATCGGGACCCCCGATGGACCAAAAACATTCAGTACTTC

j_gene: TRBJ2-7
len: 15
v_gene: TRBV5-5
d_gene: NA
abundance: NA
CDR3aa: CASSVVGDFFDEQYF
CDR3nt: TGTGCCAGCAGCGTGGTGGGGGATTTCTTTGACGAGCAGTACTTC

j_gene: TRBJ2-3
len: 12
v_gene: TRBV18
d_gene: NA
abundance: NA
CDR3aa: CASSEGPDTQYF
CDR3nt: TGTGCCAGCTCAGAGGGCCCGGATACGCAGTATTTT

j_gene: TRBJ2-4
len: 15
v_gene: TRBV27
d_gene: NA
abundance: NA
CDR3aa: CATRVSGGSKNIQYF
CDR3nt: TGTGCCACCCGGGTTTCTGGGGGGTCCAAAAACATTCAGTACTTC

j_gene: TRBJ2-1
len: 16
v_gene: TRBV4-2
d_gene: NA
abundance: NA
CDR3aa: CASSQPGLAPYNEQFF
CDR3nt: TGTGCCAGCAGCCAGCCGGGGCTAGCTCCCTACAATGAGCAGTTCTTC

j_gene: TRBJ2-4
len: 15
v_gene: TRBV20-1
d_gene: NA
abundance: NA
CDR3aa: CSARDPTSFENIQYF
CDR3nt: TGCAGTGCTAGAGACCCGACATCGTTCGAAAACATTCAGTACTTC

j_gene: TRBJ2-7
len: 12
v_gene: TRBV2
d_gene: NA
abundance: NA
CDR3aa: CASSEPPREQYF
CDR3nt: TGTGCCAGCAGTGAACCTCCCCGGGAGCAGTACTTC

j_gene: TRBJ1-1
len: 13
v_gene: TRBV3-1
d_gene: TRBD1
abundance: few
CDR3aa: CASSHRGPAEAFF
CDR3nt: TGTGCCAGCAGCCACAGGGGGCCAGCTGAAGCTTTCTTT

j_gene: TRBJ1-2
len: 16
v_gene: TRBV10-3
d_gene: TRBD1
abundance: few
CDR3aa: CAIRLPGQRSNYGYTF
CDR3nt: TGTGCCATCAGGCTTCCGGGACAGAGATCTAACTATGGCTACACCTTC

j_gene: TRBJ2-3
len: 15
v_gene: TRBV18
d_gene: TRBD1
abundance: NA
CDR3aa: CASSPDRASTDTQYF
CDR3nt: TGTGCCAGCTCACCGGACAGGGCTAGCACAGATACGCAGTATTTT

j_gene: TRBJ2-1
len: 15
v_gene: TRBV20-1
d_gene: TRBD2
abundance: NA
CDR3aa: CSARPGGLAPNEQFF
CDR3nt: TGCAGTGCTAGACCCGGGGGACTAGCCCCCAATGAGCAGTTCTTC

j_gene: TRBJ2-1
len: 14
v_gene: TRBV12-3/TRBV12-4
d_gene: NA
abundance: few
CDR3aa: CASRLLSSYNEQFF
CDR3nt: TGTGCCAGCAGGTTATTGAGCTCCTACAATGAGCAGTTCTTC

j_gene: TRBJ1-1
len: 14
v_gene: TRBV28
d_gene: NA
abundance: NA
CDR3aa: CATAPGNPNTEAFF
CDR3nt: TGTGCCACCGCTCCCGGGAACCCGAACACTGAAGCTTTCTTT

j_gene: TRBJ1-5
len: 16
v_gene: TRBV10-2
d_gene: TRBD1
abundance: NA
CDR3aa: CASSEWVGQGNQPQHF
CDR3nt: TGCGCCAGCAGTGAATGGGTGGGACAGGGGAATCAGCCCCAGCATTTT

j_gene: TRBJ2-1
len: 15
v_gene: TRBV6-6
d_gene: NA
abundance: NA
CDR3aa: CASSGSGAGYNEQFF
CDR3nt: TGTGCCAGCAGTGGATCGGGGGCCGGTTACAATGAGCAGTTCTTC

j_gene: TRBJ2-1
len: 18
v_gene: TRBV11-2
d_gene: TRBD2
abundance: NA
CDR3aa: CASSLDQTSGGTSLKQFF
CDR3nt: TGTGCCAGCAGCTTAGATCAAACTAGCGGGGGAACCTCACTTAAGCAGTTCTTC

j_gene: TRBJ2-2
len: 13
v_gene: TRBV4-1
d_gene: NA
abundance: NA
CDR3aa: CASSPNTPVGLFF
CDR3nt: TGCGCCAGCAGCCCGAACACCCCGGTGGGGCTGTTTTTT

j_gene: TRBJ2-7
len: 13
v_gene: TRBV6-1
d_gene: NA
abundance: NA
CDR3aa: CASSGFVAYEQYF
CDR3nt: TGTGCCAGCAGTGGCTTCGTCGCCTACGAGCAGTACTTC